These T cell receptor beta chains were read from a single sample in a study of shared clonotypes between healthy human individuals. TCRdb's table, derived via immunoSEQ multiplex PCR, lists solely in-frame clones and lacks some. Of over a million clones in the sample, approximately 72% were seen once. The sample consisted of memory CD4+ T cells sorted from blood. The receptors were sampled from a man between 18 and 35 years old in good health. Both conserved end residues are part of each CDR3. The D gene is left open where the match is weak. Expanded clones are given a class, and other clones once, few, many or no size at all.

d_gene: TRBD1
len: 17
v_gene: TRBV2
j_gene: TRBJ2-7
abundance: NA
CDR3nt: TGTGCCAGCAGTGTAGGTATTCGGGACAGGGGCCGTCACGAGCAGTACTTC
CDR3aa: CASSVGIRDRGRHEQYF

d_gene: NA
len: 14
v_gene: TRBV4-1
j_gene: TRBJ1-2
abundance: NA
CDR3nt: TGCGCCAGCAGCCCAAGGACAGCCTTCTATGGCTACACCTTC
CDR3aa: CASSPRTAFYGYTF

d_gene: NA
len: 14
v_gene: TRBV19
j_gene: TRBJ1-2
abundance: few
CDR3nt: TGTGCCAGTAGTATCAGGGGAGCTAACTATGGCTACACCTTC
CDR3aa: CASSIRGANYGYTF

d_gene: NA
len: 14
v_gene: TRBV19
j_gene: TRBJ2-7
abundance: NA
CDR3nt: TGTGCCAGTAGTATCGGGGGACAGACCTACGAGCAGTACTTC
CDR3aa: CASSIGGQTYEQYF

d_gene: NA
len: 14
v_gene: TRBV5-1
j_gene: TRBJ1-5
abundance: NA
CDR3nt: TGCGCCAGCAGCTTGGAGGTGGGCAATCAGCCCCAGCATTTT
CDR3aa: CASSLEVGNQPQHF

d_gene: NA
len: 15
v_gene: TRBV11-2
j_gene: TRBJ2-3
abundance: NA
CDR3nt: TGTGCCAGCAGCGCCGGCGGAGAGCCCACAGATACGCAGTATTTT
CDR3aa: CASSAGGEPTDTQYF

d_gene: NA
len: 14
v_gene: TRBV6-6
j_gene: TRBJ1-2
abundance: NA
CDR3nt: TGTGCCAGCAGTTCAACACAGGGAAGCTATGGCTACACCTTC
CDR3aa: CASSSTQGSYGYTF

d_gene: NA
len: 14
v_gene: TRBV11-3
j_gene: TRBJ2-2
abundance: NA
CDR3nt: TGTGCCAGCAGCTTAGGGGGACTTGCCGGGGAGCTGTTTTTT
CDR3aa: CASSLGGLAGELFF

d_gene: NA
len: 14
v_gene: TRBV19
j_gene: TRBJ1-1
abundance: NA
CDR3nt: TGTGCCAGTAGTATAGGCAGGATAAACACTGAAGCTTTCTTT
CDR3aa: CASSIGRINTEAFF

d_gene: NA
len: 12
v_gene: TRBV9
j_gene: TRBJ2-3
abundance: NA
CDR3nt: TGTGCCAGCAGCGTAGACGGAGATACGCAGTATTTT
CDR3aa: CASSVDGDTQYF

d_gene: TRBD1
len: 14
v_gene: TRBV10-2
j_gene: TRBJ1-6
abundance: few
CDR3nt: TGCGCCAGCACCGACGGACAGGGGAATTCACCCCTCCACTTT
CDR3aa: CASTDGQGNSPLHF

d_gene: TRBD2
len: 12
v_gene: TRBV2
j_gene: TRBJ2-1
abundance: NA
CDR3nt: TGTGCCACCGAGCGGGAGCGGTATGAGCAGTTCTTC
CDR3aa: CATERERYEQFF

d_gene: NA
len: 16
v_gene: TRBV5-1
j_gene: TRBJ2-7
abundance: NA
CDR3nt: TGCGCCAGCAGCTTGGATGCTCGAGTGGGGTTATACGAGCAGTACTTC
CDR3aa: CASSLDARVGLYEQYF

d_gene: NA
len: 15
v_gene: TRBV7-8
j_gene: TRBJ2-2
abundance: NA
CDR3nt: TGTGCCAGCAGCCCCCGACAGTCGAACACCGGGGAGCTGTTTTTT
CDR3aa: CASSPRQSNTGELFF

d_gene: NA
len: 15
v_gene: TRBV19
j_gene: TRBJ2-6
abundance: NA
CDR3nt: TGTGCCAGTAGTACAAGGGGCTCTGGGGCCAACGTCCTGACTTTC
CDR3aa: CASSTRGSGANVLTF

d_gene: NA
len: 13
v_gene: TRBV29-1
j_gene: TRBJ1-1
abundance: NA
CDR3nt: TGCAGCGTTACCAAAGGGGGGATCACTGAAGCTTTCTTT
CDR3aa: CSVTKGGITEAFF

d_gene: TRBD2
len: 15
v_gene: TRBV10-3
j_gene: TRBJ2-2
abundance: NA
CDR3nt: TGTGCCATCAGTGACAGCGGGACGGGGACCGGGGAGCTGTTTTTT
CDR3aa: CAISDSGTGTGELFF

d_gene: TRBD2
len: 16
v_gene: TRBV30
j_gene: TRBJ2-5
abundance: NA
CDR3nt: TGTGCCTGGAGTGCCTCGGTGACTAGCGCTATAGAGACCCAGTACTTC
CDR3aa: CAWSASVTSAIETQYF

d_gene: NA
len: 15
v_gene: TRBV25-1
j_gene: TRBJ2-1
abundance: NA
CDR3nt: TGTGCCAGCAGTGATTTGATGACTGGTGGCAATGAGCAGTTCTTC
CDR3aa: CASSDLMTGGNEQFF

d_gene: NA
len: 20
v_gene: TRBV5-1
j_gene: TRBJ1-6
abundance: NA
CDR3nt: TGCGCCAGCAGCCCTGGGGACGGGACTCTTCTTTGGGAAGGTAATTCACCCCTCCACTTT
CDR3aa: CASSPGDGTLLWEGNSPLHF

d_gene: NA
len: 15
v_gene: TRBV10-3
j_gene: TRBJ2-5
abundance: NA
CDR3nt: TGTGCCATCAGTGTAGGGCAGATTGGGGTAGAGACCCAGTACTTC
CDR3aa: CAISVGQIGVETQYF

d_gene: TRBD2
len: 15
v_gene: TRBV18
j_gene: TRBJ2-1
abundance: once
CDR3nt: TGTGCCAGCTCACCACTAGCGGGGGGGCTGAATGAGCAGTTCTTC
CDR3aa: CASSPLAGGLNEQFF

d_gene: TRBD2
len: 15
v_gene: TRBV7-2
j_gene: TRBJ2-3
abundance: NA
CDR3nt: TGTGCCAGCAGCTTACAAGCGGGATCCACAGATACGCAGTATTTT
CDR3aa: CASSLQAGSTDTQYF

d_gene: NA
len: 12
v_gene: TRBV30
j_gene: TRBJ2-5
abundance: NA
CDR3nt: TGTGCCTGGAGTGTAAGTTTCGAGACCCAGTACTTC
CDR3aa: CAWSVSFETQYF

d_gene: NA
len: 14
v_gene: TRBV19
j_gene: TRBJ1-5
abundance: NA
CDR3nt: TGTGCCAGTAGTACATCAGGAGGCAATCAGCCCCAGCATTTT
CDR3aa: CASSTSGGNQPQHF

d_gene: TRBD2
len: 16
v_gene: TRBV5-5
j_gene: TRBJ2-5
abundance: NA
CDR3nt: TGTGCCAGCAGCTTGGCCCAGCGGGGGGGACAAGAGACCCAGTACTTC
CDR3aa: CASSLAQRGGQETQYF

d_gene: NA
len: 14
v_gene: TRBV6-5
j_gene: TRBJ2-1
abundance: NA
CDR3nt: TGTGCCAGCAGTTACTCACCCTCCTACAATGAGCAGTTCTTC
CDR3aa: CASSYSPSYNEQFF

d_gene: NA
len: 14
v_gene: TRBV6-6
j_gene: TRBJ1-2
abundance: NA
CDR3nt: TGTGCCAGCAGTTACCAAGGAGAGAACTATGGCTACACCTTC
CDR3aa: CASSYQGENYGYTF

d_gene: NA
len: 15
v_gene: TRBV7-6
j_gene: TRBJ1-1
abundance: few
CDR3nt: TGTGCCAGCAGCAACGGACAGTCGATCAACACTGAAGCTTTCTTT
CDR3aa: CASSNGQSINTEAFF

d_gene: NA
len: 12
v_gene: TRBV2
j_gene: TRBJ1-2
abundance: NA
CDR3nt: TGTGCCAGCAGGGTGCAGACCCAGACCCTTTCCTTC
CDR3aa: CASRVQTQTLSF

d_gene: NA
len: 13
v_gene: TRBV6-6
j_gene: TRBJ1-4
abundance: few
CDR3nt: TGTGCCAGCACGAAGGGGCGAGAGGAAAAACTGTTTTTT
CDR3aa: CASTKGREEKLFF

d_gene: NA
len: 11
v_gene: TRBV6-1
j_gene: TRBJ1-2
abundance: few
CDR3nt: TGTGCCAGCAGTGTTCAGGGCGGCTACACCTTC
CDR3aa: CASSVQGGYTF

d_gene: NA
len: 15
v_gene: TRBV6-5
j_gene: TRBJ1-2
abundance: NA
CDR3nt: TGTGCCAGCAGTTCCACAGGGCCGGGGGGTAAAGGCTACACCTTC
CDR3aa: CASSSTGPGGKGYTF

d_gene: NA
len: 15
v_gene: TRBV6-1
j_gene: TRBJ1-5
abundance: NA
CDR3nt: TGTGCCAGCAGTGAGGGCGGTTATAGCAATCAGCCCCAGCATTTT
CDR3aa: CASSEGGYSNQPQHF

d_gene: NA
len: 15
v_gene: TRBV7-8
j_gene: TRBJ1-4
abundance: NA
CDR3nt: TGTGCCAGCAGCTTAGGTCTGGGCGGGACAGAAAAACTGTTTTTT
CDR3aa: CASSLGLGGTEKLFF

d_gene: NA
len: 15
v_gene: TRBV7-7
j_gene: TRBJ2-3
abundance: NA
CDR3nt: TGTGCTAGCAGCCCAGGGTTTTCTAGCACAGATACGCAGTATTTT
CDR3aa: CASSPGFSSTDTQYF